This TCR beta chain was sequenced for a study of blood T cell repertoires in COVID-19. For the study at large: Researchers got acute and convalescent COVID-19 samples from the United States, Italy and Spain. In each case, the material was cDNA or gDNA derived from T cells, B-cell-depleted T cells, or PBMCs.

How the authors handled the data: Amplified reference gene primers provided the basis for estimating nucleated cell counts. Clones were read by immunoSEQ multiplex PCR, and TCRdb kept only the in-frame ones, dropping some. The DNA was the basis for D and trimming; V, J and clone size are from that table. The repertoire holds 70,000 to 95,000 clones, with around 88% as singletons. The germline CDR1 and CDR2 sequences are WNHNN and SYGVQD (reference sequence). The CDR3 consists of 13 residues. V was cut by 6 bases and J by 9 bases, with 15 bases left in between. This receptor was taken from a man aged 65 to 85 with active or convalescent COVID-19. The material sequenced was peripheral blood. The genes are TRBV10-1 and TRBJ2-1; D is possibly TRBD2 (5 bases). The CDR3: CASRGSLASEQFF. The CDR3 DNA is TGCGCCAGCAGGGGGAGCCTTGCTAGTGAGCAGTTCTTC.